The 16 T cell receptor beta chains listed next were all sequenced from one sample in a study of beta chain features in type 1 diabetes. The sequenced template was cDNA made from the entire isolated RNA. The table came from immunoSEQ multiplex PCR; TCRdb's copy has only in-frame clones and leaves some out. This table has almost 350,000 clones, less than 9.5% appearing once. The sequenced material came from central memory CD4+ T cells from blood. The source is a woman in her late teens or twenties in good health.

The V and J genes are TRBV6-6 and TRBJ2-2, with no clear D. CDR1 and CDR2 (germline): MNHNY, SVGAGI (reference sequence). The CDR3 runs 12 residues. V gave up 8 bases and J gave up 0 bases, with 4 bases separating them. The CDR3 spells CASGTNTGELFF. The CDR3 DNA follows: TGTGCCAGCGGGACGAACACCGGGGAGCTGTTTTTT.

The V and J genes are TRBV6-1 and TRBJ1-1, with 7 bases identical to TRBD1. Germline V gives CDR1 MNHNS, CDR2 SASEGT. V lost 3 bases, J lost 0 bases, and 7 bases stayed unmatched. The CDR3 covers 16 residues. The CDR3 DNA reads TGTGCCAGCAGTGACCGACAGGGAACGATGAACACTGAAGCTTTCTTT. Translated, it gives CASSDRQGTMNTEAFF.

As regards this clone: Just one base apart from a much larger clone, this may be a read error. The rearrangement links TRBV7-3 to TRBJ2-7, with D possibly TRBD1 on 5 matching bases. With 3 bases removed from V and 3 bases from J, the gap between germline ends came to 9 bases. CDR3 size: 13 residues. Germline lookup yields CDR1 SGHTA and CDR2 FQGTGA. The CDR3 DNA reads as TGTGCCAGCAGCTTGGACACCCACTACGAGCAGTACTTC. The encoded protein is CASSLDTHYEQYF.

This chain joins TRBV5-5 and TRBJ1-4, with a possible D match to TRBD1 (5 bases). Trimming shortened V by 0 bases and J by 5 bases, and 17 bases separated the two germline ends. CDR1 is SGHKS and CDR2 is YYEKEE in the germline V gene (reference sequence). The CDR3 has 17 residues. The CDR3: CASSLAGWAGKNEKLFF. The CDR3 region has the DNA TGTGCCAGCAGCTTGGCCGGGTGGGCAGGGAAGAATGAAAAACTGTTTTTT.

In its sample, this clone was seen a few times. The rearrangement links TRBV18 to TRBJ2-1; D might be TRBD2 (6 bases). Trimming removed 2 bases from V and 10 bases from J, with 15 bases in between. The V gene's germline CDR1 is KGHSH and CDR2 LQKENI. There are 14 residues in the CDR3. The CDR3 is CASSPERAGREQFF. DNA of the CDR3: TGTGCCAGCTCACCAGAACGGGCGGGGCGAGAGCAGTTCTTC.

The genes are TRBV5-1 and TRBJ1-1, with 7 bases lining up with TRBD1. CDR3 length: 14 residues. The junction had 8 bases not matched to a gene; V was cut back by 4 bases and J by 5 bases. Germline V gene sequence: CDR1 SGHRS, CDR2 YFSETQ. This CDR3 is CASSKGGAYTEAFF. The CDR3 nucleotides read TGCGCCAGCAGCAAAGGGGGCGCGTATACTGAAGCTTTCTTT.

This rearrangement joins TRBV9 to TRBJ2-1, with D uncertain. Germline CDR1 and CDR2: SGDLS and YYNGEE. V lost 0 bases and J 0 bases, leaving 7 bases between the germline ends. The CDR3 runs 15 residues. CDR3 coding DNA: TGTGCCAGCAGCGTAGGCGTGGGCTCCTACAATGAGCAGTTCTTC. This gives the protein CASSVGVGSYNEQFF.

This chain uses TRBV11-2 with TRBJ2-1; D may be TRBD1 (5 bases). V gave up 3 bases and J gave up 4 bases, with 13 bases separating them. This CDR3 is 15 amino acids long. Germline V gene lookup returns CDR1 SGHAT and CDR2 FQNNGV. The DNA of the CDR3 is TGTGCCAGCAGCTTCGCCTGGGGCTCTTACAATGAGCAGTTCTTC. Translating it yields CASSFAWGSYNEQFF.

This clone has a count of ten or more. The rearrangement uses TRBV11-1 and TRBJ1-1; perhaps TRBD1 as D (6 bases). The V end lost 4 bases, the J end lost 0 bases, and 9 bases lay between the germline ends. This CDR3 contains 14 residues. Germline lookup yields CDR1 SGHAT and CDR2 FQDESV (reference sequence). The CDR3 is CASSSTGMNTEAFF. The CDR3 DNA reads TGTGCCAGCAGCTCGACAGGCATGAACACTGAAGCTTTCTTT. The full variable domain, with the rest looked up from reference TRBV11-1 and TRBJ1-1, is EAEVAQSPRYKITEKSQAVAFWCDPISGHATLYWYRQILGQGPELLVQFQDESVVDDSQLPKDRFSAERLKGVDSTLKIQPAELGDSAMYLCASSSTGMNTEAFFGQGTRLTVV.

This clone showed up just a few times. V is TRBV4-2 and J is TRBJ2-3; 9 bases fit TRBD1. J gave up 4 bases and V 4 bases, and 6 bases lay outside the gene matches. The CDR3 has 15 amino acids. Germline V gene data show CDR1 as LGHNA and CDR2 as YNFKEQ. This CDR3 reads CASSLGQGVADTQYF. In nucleotides, the CDR3 is TGTGCCAGCAGCCTGGGACAGGGAGTCGCAGATACGCAGTATTTT.

This clone has ten or more counts. The rearrangement links TRBV29-1 to TRBJ2-1; 7 nucleotides line up with TRBD1. With V trimmed by 5 bases and J by 7 bases, 5 bases remained unmatched. Germline V gives CDR1 SQVTM, CDR2 ANQGSEA. CDR3 length: 12 amino acids. The CDR3 loop is CSVTGAINEQFF. The CDR3 DNA sequence: TGCAGCGTTACAGGGGCGATAAATGAGCAGTTCTTC.

This clone showed up many times. At one end, the junction sequence differs from germline, possibly due to a read error. The chain links TRBV14 to TRBJ2-5; 7 bases agree with TRBD1. CDR3 length equals 13 residues. Germline CDR1 is SGHDN and CDR2 is FVKESK. CDR3: CASSQQPRDSPHF. Here the CDR3 DNA reads TGTGCCAGCAGCCAACAGCCCCGGGACAGTCCGCACTTC.

This clone was observed a few times. V and J are TRBV9 and TRBJ1-1; no reliable D call. From germline, CDR1 is SGDLS and CDR2 YYNGEE. Trimming left V 7 bases short and J 3 bases short, with 16 bases between. This CDR3 region has 14 residues. The chain's CDR3 is CASHELGLHTEAFF. The CDR3 DNA reads TGTGCCAGCCATGAATTGGGGTTGCACACTGAAGCTTTCTTT.

This clone was counted many times. For the CDR3, the DNA is TGTGCCAGCTCGGGAGTTAGATTCACAGATACGCAGTATTTT. This gives the protein CASSGVRFTDTQYF. V usage is TRBV27 and J usage is TRBJ2-3; possible D gene TRBD2, 6 bases. Germline V CDR1 and CDR2: MNHEY, SMNVEV (reference sequence). The CDR3 has 14 amino acids. V lost 8 bases, J lost 2 bases, and 14 bases lay in between.

This clone has only a few counts. V and J are TRBV25-1 and TRBJ1-5; a weak D match, TRBD1 (5 bases). CDR1 and CDR2 (germline): MGHDK, SYGVNS. The CDR3 sequence is 13 residues long. V lost 4 bases and J lost 9, with 13 bases in between. Written as DNA, the CDR3 is TGTGCCAGCAGTGTGGGGCGGCATGGGCCCCAGCATTTT. Protein product: CASSVGRHGPQHF.

The chain is built from TRBV6-1 and TRBJ2-1; D remains ambiguous. The V end lost 8 bases, the J end lost 0 bases, and 14 bases lay between the germline ends. The CDR3 consists of 15 residues. Germline V gives CDR1 MNHNS, CDR2 SASEGT. The DNA of the CDR3 is TGTGCCAGCTCCTTGTGGGATAGCTCCTACAATGAGCAGTTCTTC. Translation gives CASSLWDSSYNEQFF.